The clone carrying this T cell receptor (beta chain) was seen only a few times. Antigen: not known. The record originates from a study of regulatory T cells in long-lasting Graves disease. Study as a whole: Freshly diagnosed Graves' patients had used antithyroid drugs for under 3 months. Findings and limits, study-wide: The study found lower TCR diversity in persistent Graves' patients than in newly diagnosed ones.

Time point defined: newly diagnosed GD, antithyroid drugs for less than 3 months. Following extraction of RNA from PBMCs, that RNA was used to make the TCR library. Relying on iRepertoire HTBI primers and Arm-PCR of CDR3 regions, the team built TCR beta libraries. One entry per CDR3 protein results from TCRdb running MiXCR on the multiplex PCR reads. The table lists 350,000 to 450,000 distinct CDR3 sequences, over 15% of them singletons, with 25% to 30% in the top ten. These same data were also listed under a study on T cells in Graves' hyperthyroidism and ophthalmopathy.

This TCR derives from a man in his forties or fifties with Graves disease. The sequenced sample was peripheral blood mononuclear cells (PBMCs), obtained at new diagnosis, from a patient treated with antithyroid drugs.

The CDR3 DNA reads as TGTGCCAGTAATACCTATCAGCCCCAGCATTTT. Residues: CASNTYQPQHF. The J gene is TRBJ1-5, the V gene TRBV28; D not certain. The CDR3 covers 11 residues. Between the trimmed V and J ends, which lost 9 bases and 5 bases, there was a span of 8 bases. CDR1 is MDHEN and CDR2 is SYDVKM in the germline V gene.